The present T cell receptor beta chain was sequenced within a study of blood T cell repertoires in COVID-19. The overall study: COVID-19 samples collected from the United States, Italy and Spain covered acute and convalescent phases. PBMCs, B-cell-depleted T cells, or T cells provided the cDNA or gDNA that made up the material.

The CDR3 covers 12 residues. Germline V gene data show CDR1 as LNHDA and CDR2 as SQIVND (reference sequence). Trimming removed 4 bases at V and 10 bases at J, with 11 bases between. As handled by the study authors: Reference gene primer amplification yielded estimated nucleated cell counts. Here immunoSEQ multiplex PCR was the method, and the copy in TCRdb shows in-frame clones only, minus some. D and trimming were read from the DNA, whereas the V and J calls and clone size are those reported in that table. The profile shows under 100,000 clones, roughly 90% of them singletons. The specimen sequenced was peripheral blood. The receptor was isolated from a male donor with acute or convalescent COVID-19. This chain links TRBV19 with TRBJ2-1, with D maybe TRBD2 (5 bases). For the CDR3, the DNA is TGTGCCAGTAGTAAGGGAGAAGGGGAGCAGTTCTTC. Amino acids: CASSKGEGEQFF.